These 12 T cell receptor beta chains were all obtained from the same sample, sequenced in a study of cytomegalovirus exposure and HLA in healthy donors. PCR employed 60 Vbeta and 13 Jbeta primers. Sequencing was performed with immunoSEQ multiplex PCR; in TCRdb, only in-frame clones are kept and a portion is missing. The table records about 200,000 clones, approximately 78% of them present only once. The material sequenced was PBMCs. The origin of the receptors is a middle-aged woman in good health and CMV-seronegative.

Here the CDR3 DNA reads TGTGCCAGTAGTCTACGCAGGGGGCTTAACACTGAAGCTTTCTTT. It codes for CASSLRRGLNTEAFF. The V call is TRBV19, the J call TRBJ1-1; 8 bases line up with TRBD1. V shed 5 bases and J 2 bases; nucleotides not matched to a gene: 7. The germline V gene has CDR1 LNHDA and CDR2 SQIVND (reference sequence). This CDR3 is 15 amino acids long.

The rearrangement uses TRBV6-5 and TRBJ2-6; possible D gene TRBD1, 6 bases. The CDR3 has 15 amino acids. Germline V gene sequence: CDR1 MNHEY, CDR2 SVGAGI. Deletions cut 8 bases from V and 0 bases from J, with 11 bases between. For the CDR3, the DNA is TGTGCCAGCCATCAGGGGTTCTCTGGGGCCAACGTCCTGACTTTC. This translates into CASHQGFSGANVLTF.

This rearrangement joins TRBV7-9 to TRBJ2-2; a weak D match, TRBD1 (5 bases). Looked up from germline, CDR1 is SEHNR and CDR2 is FQNEAQ (reference sequence). V gave up 3 bases and J gave up 0 bases, with 14 bases separating them. CDR3 length: 17 amino acids. CDR3 protein: CASSFPQETANTGELFF. CDR3 DNA sequence: TGTGCCAGCAGCTTCCCACAGGAGACCGCGAACACCGGGGAGCTGTTTTTT.

The table lists this clone with a count of one. The V call is TRBV6-5, the J call TRBJ1-1, with a tentative D call TRBD1 (5 bases). Germline V gene lookup returns CDR1 MNHEY and CDR2 SVGAGI. CDR3 length: 14 residues. V lost 2 bases and J 4 bases, leaving 11 bases between the germline ends. CDR3 amino acids: CASSYTGGGTEAFF. CDR3 nucleotide sequence: TGTGCCAGCAGTTACACCGGGGGAGGCACTGAAGCTTTCTTT.

This clone was seen just once. The gene calls are TRBV2 and TRBJ1-6; the D is unclear. Germline CDR1 SNHLY, CDR2 FYNNEI. The CDR3 totals 16 residues. The V end lost 6 bases, the J end lost 0 bases, and 12 bases lay between the germline ends. DNA for the CDR3: TGTGCCAGCAGAGTCCAGAGGAGCTCCTATAATTCACCCCTCCACTTT. It yields the protein CASRVQRSSYNSPLHF.

For this clone: Here the CDR3 omits its conserved ending phenylalanine or tryptophan, so a read error is the likely source. The chain combines TRBV27 with TRBJ2-7; a possible D gene is TRBD2 (6 bases). The CDR3 spans 15 residues. Trimming removed 3 bases from V and 0 bases from J, with 12 bases in between. CDR1 and CDR2 (germline): MNHEY, SMNVEV (reference sequence). CDR3 residues: CASSFGRGGSYEQYL. The CDR3 DNA is TGTGCCAGCAGTTTTGGGCGGGGAGGCTCCTACGAGCAGTACCTC.

The J gene is TRBJ2-7, the V gene TRBV2, with a weak D call TRBD1 (5 bases). The CDR3 covers 15 residues. V gave up 2 bases and J gave up 6 bases, with 17 bases separating them. CDR1 is SNHLY and CDR2 is FYNNEI in the germline V gene. The CDR3 protein is CASSESQGTAREQYF. DNA for the CDR3: TGTGCCAGCAGTGAATCCCAGGGTACAGCGCGCGAGCAGTACTTC.

The V call is TRBV5-1, the J call TRBJ2-6, with TRBD1 as a possible D gene (5 bases). The CDR3 runs to 16 residues. CDR1 is SGHRS, CDR2 YFSETQ, per germline. V lost 5 bases to trimming and J lost 4 bases, with 16 bases between them. The DNA of the CDR3 is TGCGCCAGCAGAGGCCAGGGTTATTACGGGGCCAACGTCCTGACTTTC. Translation: CASRGQGYYGANVLTF.

The gene calls are TRBV2 and TRBJ2-5; 7 bases match TRBD2. The end of the DNA is better explained by TRBJ2-7, so the J call may be wrong. Germline V lookup: CDR1 SNHLY, CDR2 FYNNEI. The CDR3 is made up of 13 amino acids. CDR3 loop: CASSASGGYEQYF. CDR3 in DNA: TGTGCCAGCAGTGCTAGCGGAGGCTACGAGCAGTACTTC.

The V and J genes are TRBV25-1 and TRBJ1-2, with 9 nucleotides matching TRBD1. In germline, CDR1 is MGHDK, CDR2 SYGVNS. The CDR3 extends over 14 amino acids. The junction had 4 bases not matched to a gene; V was cut back by 6 bases and J by 2 bases. DNA of the CDR3: TGTGCCAGCAGCACACAGGGGGCGAACTATGGCTACACCTTC. This encodes CASSTQGANYGYTF.

CDR3 in amino acids: CASRIGQGENQPQHF. The DNA for the CDR3 is TGTGCCAGCAGAATCGGACAGGGAGAGAATCAGCCCCAGCATTTT. The gene calls are TRBV6-5 and TRBJ1-5, with TRBD1 matching 8 bases. The ends lost 6 bases at V and 4 bases at J; junction bases unmatched: 8. The CDR3 runs 15 residues. Germline V gives CDR1 MNHEY, CDR2 SVGAGI.

The chain recombines TRBV5-1 with TRBJ2-7, with 12 bases matching TRBD1. Germline V gene sequence: CDR1 SGHRS, CDR2 YFSETQ. With 4 bases clipped from V and 5 bases from J, the junction kept 7 bases outside the gene matches. The CDR3 contains 15 residues. CDR3 protein: CASSTRGTGGDEQYF. CDR3 DNA sequence: TGCGCCAGCAGCACACGAGGGACAGGGGGCGACGAGCAGTACTTC.